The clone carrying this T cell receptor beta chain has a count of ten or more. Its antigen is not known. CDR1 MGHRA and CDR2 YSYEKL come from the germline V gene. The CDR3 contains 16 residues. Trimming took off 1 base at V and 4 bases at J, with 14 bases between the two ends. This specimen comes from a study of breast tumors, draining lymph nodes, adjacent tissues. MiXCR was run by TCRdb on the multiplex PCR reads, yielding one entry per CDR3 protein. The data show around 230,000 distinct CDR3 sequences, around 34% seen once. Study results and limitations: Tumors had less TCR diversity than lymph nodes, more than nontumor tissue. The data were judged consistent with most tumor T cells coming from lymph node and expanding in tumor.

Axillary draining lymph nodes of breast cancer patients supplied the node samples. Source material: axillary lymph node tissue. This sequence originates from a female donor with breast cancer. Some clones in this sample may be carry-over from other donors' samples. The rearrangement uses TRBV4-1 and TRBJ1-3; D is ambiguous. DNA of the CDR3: TGCGCCAGCAGCCAAGTCATAGGGTTTTACGGAAACACCATATATTTT. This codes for CASSQVIGFYGNTIYF.